The 5 T cell receptor beta chains listed next were all sequenced from one sample in a study of blood T cell repertoires in COVID-19. TCRdb's table, derived via immunoSEQ multiplex PCR, lists solely in-frame clones and lacks some. The repertoire holds around 100,000 clones, 75% to 90% seen once, with 10% to 15% in the top ten. Sequencing was carried out using peripheral blood. Receptors were obtained from a human donor in a cohort sampled during active COVID-19.

The chain combines TRBV19 with TRBJ2-7, with D hard to call. V was pared by 3 bases and J by 4 bases, with 13 bases between. Germline CDR1 LNHDA, CDR2 SQIVND (reference sequence). The CDR3 is 14 residues long. In DNA, the CDR3 is TGTGCCAGTAGTATTCAGGCCACCACATACGAGCAGTACTTC. This gives the protein CASSIQATTYEQYF.

The chain links TRBV5-1 to TRBJ2-7, with a possible D match to TRBD1 (6 bases). From germline, CDR1 is SGHRS and CDR2 YFSETQ. CDR3 length: 13 residues. The V and J ends lost 3 bases and 3 bases respectively, with 10 bases between them. This chain's CDR3 is CASSWAGDYEQYF. The CDR3 region has the DNA TGCGCCAGCAGCTGGGCAGGGGACTACGAGCAGTACTTC. The full variable domain, completed using reference TRBV5-1 and TRBJ2-7, is KAGVTQTPRYLIKTRGQQVTLSCSPISGHRSVSWYQQTPGQGLQFLFEYFSETQRNKGNFPGRFSGRQFSNSRSEMNVSTLELGDSALYLCASSWAGDYEQYFGPGTRLTVT.

This chain joins TRBV3-1 (or the pseudogene TRBV3-2) and TRBJ2-1; a weak D match, TRBD2 (6 bases). V lost 1 base and J 3 bases, leaving 13 bases between the germline ends. CDR1 and CDR2 (germline): LGHDT, YNNKEL (reference sequence). The CDR3 consists of 16 residues. DNA for the CDR3: TGTGCCAGCAGCCAAGGAGGGGACTCCTTCTACAATGAGCAGTTCTTC. This sequence encodes CASSQGGDSFYNEQFF.

This chain links TRBV7-2 with TRBJ2-7; 11 bases are a match to TRBD2. With V trimmed by 5 bases and J by 0 bases, 12 bases remained unmatched. The CDR3 extends over 18 amino acids. CDR1 SGHTA and CDR2 FQGNSA come from the germline V gene. This CDR3 reads CASSPTSGGLTFSYEQYF. DNA for the CDR3: TGTGCCAGCAGCCCCACTAGCGGGGGCCTAACCTTCTCCTACGAGCAGTACTTC.

The rearrangement joins TRBV30 to TRBJ1-6; 7 bases map to TRBD1. The CDR3 totals 13 residues. Germline V lookup: CDR1 GTSNPN, CDR2 SVGIG (reference sequence). V lost 7 bases and J lost 7; bases outside the gene matches: 7. The DNA for the CDR3 is TGTGCCTCCCGACAGGGTCTAAATTCACCCCTCCACTTT. Its protein is CASRQGLNSPLHF.